This T cell receptor (beta chain) is from a study of cytomegalovirus exposure and HLA in healthy donors (dated by TCRdb to about 2017). About the study as a whole: A later analysis indicated that the roughly 130 validation repertoires were generated on the platform also employed for the 700 or so repertoires of the first cohort. The study aimed to test whether cataloging public T cell receptors could reveal signatures of past pathogen exposure. High-throughput TCR immunosequencing, statistical association of individual TCRs with disease status, and machine learning were combined to predict cytomegalovirus infection status. In addition to the first cohort of 650 to 800 subjects, a separate validation cohort of around 110 different subjects was used.

Points on this clone: The specificity of this receptor is unknown. Base qualities were left out, and no much larger clone turns up one base away.

V is shortened by 4 bases, J by 0 bases, and the region joining them spans 7 bases. CDR3 length: 13 amino acids, cysteine to phenylalanine. Only CDR3 DNA remains: 39 bases, in frame from the first base. From a lookup of the germline V gene, CDR1 and CDR2 are SQVTM and ANQGSEA. The library was generated by the immunoSEQ multiplex PCR assay. As for the authors' bioinformatics: To diagnose cytomegalovirus status from the catalog of TCR beta chain sequences, a statistical classification framework was built. TCRdb carries this immuneACCESS record with in-frame sequences only. Its versions omit some clonotypes, under half of them owing to an unresolved V gene in the studies checked, with the rest unexplained. V, J and clone size are those of that table, while D and trimming were read from the DNA. The sample has about 200,000 clones on record, 75% to 85% of them singletons. Of the sample, around an eighth falls within the top ten clones.

The study at large found these results: Three of the identified cytomegalovirus-associated TCR beta chains were confirmed in vitro to be specific for cytomegalovirus antigens. A later analysis found that TCRs clustered in the first cohort also tended to co-occur in the 120 or so validation repertoires, with more than 90% of cluster scores above 0. The authors suggested that the approach could potentially be extended to other disease states and immunological phenotypes. Cytomegalovirus status was reported to be diagnosed by the classifier with high specificity and sensitivity in both the original and validation cohorts. Most TCR sequences were seen in very few donors, while some public TCRs were found in many individuals. The study gave a list of roughly 150 TCR beta chains associated with cytomegalovirus. All 130 or so repertoires were used to score co-occurrence in the validation cohort in a later analysis, because that analysis had no HLA typing for the cohort.

The donors belonged to the validation cohort of over a hundred subjects, which was separate from the approximately 700-subject first cohort. The sequence was collected from a woman aged 25-40 years in good health and CMV-seropositive. The chain is encoded by TRBV29-1 joined to TRBJ1-5, with the D gene not clear enough to name. Material: PBMCs. This receptor has the CDR3 CSVAGDSNQPQHF. The DNA sequence is as follows: TGCAGCGTTGCGGGAGATAGCAATCAGCCCCAGCATTTT.